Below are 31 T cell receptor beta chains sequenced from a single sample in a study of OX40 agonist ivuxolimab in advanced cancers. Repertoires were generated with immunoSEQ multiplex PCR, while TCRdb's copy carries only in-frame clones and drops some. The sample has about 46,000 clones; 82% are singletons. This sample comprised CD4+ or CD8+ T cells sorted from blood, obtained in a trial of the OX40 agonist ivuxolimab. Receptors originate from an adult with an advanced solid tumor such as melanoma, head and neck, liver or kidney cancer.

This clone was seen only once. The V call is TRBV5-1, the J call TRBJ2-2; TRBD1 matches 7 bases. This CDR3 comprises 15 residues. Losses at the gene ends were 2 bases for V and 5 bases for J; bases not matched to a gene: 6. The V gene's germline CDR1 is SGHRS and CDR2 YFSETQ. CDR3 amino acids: CASSLGTARTGELFF. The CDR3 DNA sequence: TGCGCCAGCAGCTTAGGGACAGCCAGGACCGGGGAGCTGTTTTTT.

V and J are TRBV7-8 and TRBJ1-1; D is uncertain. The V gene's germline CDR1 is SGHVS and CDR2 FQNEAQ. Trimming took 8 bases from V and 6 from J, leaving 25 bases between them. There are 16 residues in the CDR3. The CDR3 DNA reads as TGTGCCAGCGGGCCCGAAGCTAGACGGAGGGTAGCTGAAGCTTTCTTT. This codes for CASGPEARRRVAEAFF.

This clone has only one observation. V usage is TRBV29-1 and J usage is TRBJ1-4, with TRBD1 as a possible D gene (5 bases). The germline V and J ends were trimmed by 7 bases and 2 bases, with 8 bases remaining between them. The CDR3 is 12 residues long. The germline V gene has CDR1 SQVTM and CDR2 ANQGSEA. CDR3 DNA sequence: TGCAGCGCCGGGGGGACTAATGAAAAACTGTTTTTT. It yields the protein CSAGGTNEKLFF.

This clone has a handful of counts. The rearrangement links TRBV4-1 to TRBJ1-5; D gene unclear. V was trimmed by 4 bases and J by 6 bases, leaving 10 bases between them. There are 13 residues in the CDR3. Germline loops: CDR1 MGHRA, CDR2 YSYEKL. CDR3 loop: CASSPPDSQPQHF. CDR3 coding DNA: TGCGCCAGCAGCCCCCCCGATAGTCAGCCCCAGCATTTT.

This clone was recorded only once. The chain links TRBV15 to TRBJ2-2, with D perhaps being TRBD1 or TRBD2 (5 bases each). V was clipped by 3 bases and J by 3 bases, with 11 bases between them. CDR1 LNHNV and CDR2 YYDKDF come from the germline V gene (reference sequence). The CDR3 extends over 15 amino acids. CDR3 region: CATSRRQGDTGELFF. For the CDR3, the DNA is TGTGCCACCAGCAGGAGGCAGGGAGACACCGGGGAGCTGTTTTTT.

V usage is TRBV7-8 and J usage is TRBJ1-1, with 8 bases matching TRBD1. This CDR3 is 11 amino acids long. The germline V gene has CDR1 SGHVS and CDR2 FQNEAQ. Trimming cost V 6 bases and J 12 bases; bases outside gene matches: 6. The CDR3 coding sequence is TGTGCCAGCAGTCATGGACAGGGAACTTTCTTT. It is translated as CASSHGQGTFF.

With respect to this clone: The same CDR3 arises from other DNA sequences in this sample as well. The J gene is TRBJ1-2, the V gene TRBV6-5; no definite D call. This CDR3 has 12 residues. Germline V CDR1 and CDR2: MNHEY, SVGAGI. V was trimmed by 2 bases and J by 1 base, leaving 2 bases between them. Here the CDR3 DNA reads TGTGCCAGCAGTTACAGTAACTATGGCTACACCTTC. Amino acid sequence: CASSYSNYGYTF.

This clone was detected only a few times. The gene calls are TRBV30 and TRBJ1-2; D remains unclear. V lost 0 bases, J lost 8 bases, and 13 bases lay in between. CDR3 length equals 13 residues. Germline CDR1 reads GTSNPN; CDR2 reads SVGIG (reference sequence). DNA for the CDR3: TGTGCCTGGAGTGTAGGTCCAGGAGGCGGCTACACCTTC. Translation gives CAWSVGPGGGYTF.

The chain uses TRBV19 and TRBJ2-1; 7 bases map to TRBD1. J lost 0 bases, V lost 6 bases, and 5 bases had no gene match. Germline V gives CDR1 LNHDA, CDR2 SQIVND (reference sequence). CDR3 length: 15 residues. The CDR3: CASRLDRSSYNEQFF. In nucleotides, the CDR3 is TGTGCCAGTAGATTGGACAGGAGCTCCTACAATGAGCAGTTCTTC.

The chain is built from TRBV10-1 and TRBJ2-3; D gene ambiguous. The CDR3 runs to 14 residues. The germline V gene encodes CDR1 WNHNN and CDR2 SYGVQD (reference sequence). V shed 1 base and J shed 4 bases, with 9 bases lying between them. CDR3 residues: CASSEFGRADTQYF. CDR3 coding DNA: TGCGCCAGCAGTGAGTTTGGGCGTGCAGATACGCAGTATTTT.

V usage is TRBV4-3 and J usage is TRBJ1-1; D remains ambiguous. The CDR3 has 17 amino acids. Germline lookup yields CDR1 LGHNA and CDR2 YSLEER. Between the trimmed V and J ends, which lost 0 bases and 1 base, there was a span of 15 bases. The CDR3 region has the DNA TGCGCCAGCAGCCAAGATCTCATCGGCGCGGCGAACACTGAAGCTTTCTTT. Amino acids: CASSQDLIGAANTEAFF.

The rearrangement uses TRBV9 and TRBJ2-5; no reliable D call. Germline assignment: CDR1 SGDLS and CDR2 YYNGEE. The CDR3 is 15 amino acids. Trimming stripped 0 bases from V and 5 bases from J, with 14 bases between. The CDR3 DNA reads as TGTGCCAGCAGCGTAGATGGGGTTCCAATGGAGACCCAGTACTTC. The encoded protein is CASSVDGVPMETQYF.

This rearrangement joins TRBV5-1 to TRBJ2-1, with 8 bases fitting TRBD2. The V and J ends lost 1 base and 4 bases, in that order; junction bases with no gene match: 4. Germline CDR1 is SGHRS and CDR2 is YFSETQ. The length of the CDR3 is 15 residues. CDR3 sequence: CASSLIERGYNEQFF. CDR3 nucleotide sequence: TGCGCCAGCAGCTTGATCGAGCGGGGGTACAATGAGCAGTTCTTC.

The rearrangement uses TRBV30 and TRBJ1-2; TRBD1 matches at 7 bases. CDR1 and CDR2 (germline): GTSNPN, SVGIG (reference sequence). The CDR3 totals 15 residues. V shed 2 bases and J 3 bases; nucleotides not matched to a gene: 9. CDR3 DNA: TGTGCCTGGAGTAAAAGAACAGGGGAAGACTATGGCTACACCTTC. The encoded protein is CAWSKRTGEDYGYTF.

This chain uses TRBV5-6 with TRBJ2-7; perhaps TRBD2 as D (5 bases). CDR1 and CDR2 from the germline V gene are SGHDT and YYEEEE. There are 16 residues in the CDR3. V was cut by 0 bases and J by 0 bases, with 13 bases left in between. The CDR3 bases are TGTGCCAGCAGCTTGGCGGGGTCGCCTAGCTCCTACGAGCAGTACTTC. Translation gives CASSLAGSPSSYEQYF.

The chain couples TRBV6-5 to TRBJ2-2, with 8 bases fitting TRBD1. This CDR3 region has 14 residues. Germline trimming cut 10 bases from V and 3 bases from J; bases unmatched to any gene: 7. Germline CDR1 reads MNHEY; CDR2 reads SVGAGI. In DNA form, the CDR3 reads TGTGCCACCCAGGGGGCCCGGGACACCGGGGAGCTGTTTTTT. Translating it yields CATQGARDTGELFF.

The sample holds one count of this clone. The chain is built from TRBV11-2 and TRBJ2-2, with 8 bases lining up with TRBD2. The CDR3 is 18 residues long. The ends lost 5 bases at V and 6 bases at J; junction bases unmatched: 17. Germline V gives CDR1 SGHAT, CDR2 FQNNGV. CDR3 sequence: CASSPGRVLAGGSGELFF. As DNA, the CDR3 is TGTGCCAGCAGCCCGGGGCGGGTCCTTGCGGGGGGTTCCGGGGAGCTGTTTTTT.

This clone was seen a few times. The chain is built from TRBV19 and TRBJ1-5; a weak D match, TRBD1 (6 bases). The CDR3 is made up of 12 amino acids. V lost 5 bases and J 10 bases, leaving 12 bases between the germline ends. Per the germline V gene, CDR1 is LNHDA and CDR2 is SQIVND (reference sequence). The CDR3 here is CASSPKGQPQHF. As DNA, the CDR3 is TGTGCCAGTAGTCCTAAGGGACAACCCCAGCATTTT.

The CDR3 here is CASSRSRAREQYF. The CDR3 nucleotides read TGTGCCAGCAGCCGATCCAGGGCACGCGAGCAGTACTTC. The chain is built from TRBV13 and TRBJ2-7; weak D call: TRBD1 (5 bases). Per the germline V gene, CDR1 is PRHDT and CDR2 is FYEKMQ (reference sequence). The length of the CDR3 is 13 residues. Trimming left V 5 bases short and J 6 bases short, with 14 bases between.

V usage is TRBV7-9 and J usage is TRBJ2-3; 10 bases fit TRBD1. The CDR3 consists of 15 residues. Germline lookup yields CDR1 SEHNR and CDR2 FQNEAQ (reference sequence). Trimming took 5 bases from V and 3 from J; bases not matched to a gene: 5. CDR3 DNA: TGTGCCAGCAGCGTCCGGGACAGGGGAACAGATACGCAGTATTTT. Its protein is CASSVRDRGTDTQYF.

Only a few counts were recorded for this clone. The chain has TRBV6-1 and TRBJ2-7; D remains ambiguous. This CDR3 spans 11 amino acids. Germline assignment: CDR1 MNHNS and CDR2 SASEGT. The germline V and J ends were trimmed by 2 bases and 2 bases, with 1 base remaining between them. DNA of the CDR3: TGTGCCAGCAGTGAACCCTACGAGCAGTACTTC. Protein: CASSEPYEQYF.

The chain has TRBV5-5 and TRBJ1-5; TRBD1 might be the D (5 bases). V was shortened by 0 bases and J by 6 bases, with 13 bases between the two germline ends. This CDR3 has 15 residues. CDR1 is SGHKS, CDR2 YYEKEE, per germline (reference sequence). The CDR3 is CASSLGGKRGQPQHF. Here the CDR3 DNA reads TGTGCCAGCAGCTTGGGGGGGAAACGAGGTCAGCCCCAGCATTTT.

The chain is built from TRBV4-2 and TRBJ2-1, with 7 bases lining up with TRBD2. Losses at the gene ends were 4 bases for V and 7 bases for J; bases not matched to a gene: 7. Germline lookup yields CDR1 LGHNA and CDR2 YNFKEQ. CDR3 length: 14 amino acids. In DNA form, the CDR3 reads TGTGCCAGCAGCCGGAGCGGGGAAGCGAATGAGCAGTTCTTC. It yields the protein CASSRSGEANEQFF.

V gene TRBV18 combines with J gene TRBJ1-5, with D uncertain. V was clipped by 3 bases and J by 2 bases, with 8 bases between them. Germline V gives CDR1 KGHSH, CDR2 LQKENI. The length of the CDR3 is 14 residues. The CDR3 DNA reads TGTGCCAGCTCACCTCTTCCGGGCAATCAGCCCCAGCATTTT. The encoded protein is CASSPLPGNQPQHF. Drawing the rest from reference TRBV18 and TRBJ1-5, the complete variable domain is NAGVMQNPRHLVRRRGQEARLRCSPMKGHSHVYWYRQLPEEGLKFMVYLQKENIIDESGMPKERFSAEFPKEGPSILRIQQVVRGDSAAYFCASSPLPGNQPQHFGDGTRLSIL.

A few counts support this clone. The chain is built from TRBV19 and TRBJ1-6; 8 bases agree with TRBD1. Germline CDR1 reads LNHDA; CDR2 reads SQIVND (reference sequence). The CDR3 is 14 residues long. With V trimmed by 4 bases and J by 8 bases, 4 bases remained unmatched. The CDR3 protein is CASSKTGVDSPLHF. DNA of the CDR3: TGTGCCAGTAGTAAGACAGGGGTGGATTCACCCCTCCACTTT.

The CDR3 DNA follows: TGTGCCAGCAGCCAAGATCATTTCGGTGAGCAGTTCTTC. Translation: CASSQDHFGEQFF. The chain employs TRBV14 and TRBJ2-1, with D unresolved. V lost 0 bases and J lost 9, with 9 bases in between. The germline V gene has CDR1 SGHDN and CDR2 FVKESK. This CDR3 comprises 13 residues.

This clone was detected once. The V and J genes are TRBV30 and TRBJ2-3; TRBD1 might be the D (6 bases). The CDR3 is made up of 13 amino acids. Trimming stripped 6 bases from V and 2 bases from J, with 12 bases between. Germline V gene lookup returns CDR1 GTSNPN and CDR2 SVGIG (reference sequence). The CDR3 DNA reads TGTGCCTGTACAGGGAAGCACACAGATACGCAGTATTTT. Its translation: CACTGKHTDTQYF.

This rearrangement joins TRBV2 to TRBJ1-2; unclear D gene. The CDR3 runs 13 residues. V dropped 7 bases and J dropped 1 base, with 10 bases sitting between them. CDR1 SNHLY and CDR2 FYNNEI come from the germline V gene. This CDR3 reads CASTRDFNYGYTF. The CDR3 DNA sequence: TGTGCCAGCACTAGAGATTTTAACTATGGCTACACCTTC.

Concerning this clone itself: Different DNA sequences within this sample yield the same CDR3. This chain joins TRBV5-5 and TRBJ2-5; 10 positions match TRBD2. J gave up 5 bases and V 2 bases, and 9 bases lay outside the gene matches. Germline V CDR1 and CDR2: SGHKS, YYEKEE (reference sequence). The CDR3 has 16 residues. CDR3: CASSFASGGQGETQYF. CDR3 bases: TGTGCCAGCAGCTTTGCTAGCGGGGGCCAGGGGGAGACCCAGTACTTC.

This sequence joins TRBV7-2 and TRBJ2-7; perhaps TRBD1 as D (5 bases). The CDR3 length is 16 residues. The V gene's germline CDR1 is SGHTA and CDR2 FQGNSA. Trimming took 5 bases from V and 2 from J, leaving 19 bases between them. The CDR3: CASSPLTAWGPYEQYF. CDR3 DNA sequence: TGTGCCAGCAGCCCCCTGACAGCCTGGGGCCCCTACGAGCAGTACTTC.

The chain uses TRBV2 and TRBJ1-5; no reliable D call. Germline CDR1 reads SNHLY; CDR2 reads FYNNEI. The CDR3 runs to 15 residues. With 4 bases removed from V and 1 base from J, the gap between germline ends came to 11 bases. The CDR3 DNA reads TGTGCCAGCAGTGTAGAGCAGGTCAGCAATCAGCCCCAGCATTTT. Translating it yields CASSVEQVSNQPQHF.